Listed here are 15 T cell receptor delta chains from one sample, sequenced in a study of gamma-delta chains in newborns, infants, children. TCRdb repeated clone calling on the reads with CATT. The table shows just under 2,500 delta-chain clones, with more than 9% occurring only once. Sequencing input: blood. These receptors came from a child who was a newborn, infant or young child, either healthy, febrile or measles-vaccinated (not recorded which).

With regard to this clone: This sequence may be a read error, since a much larger clone differs from it by one base. The rearrangement joins TRDV2 to TRDJ3; 7 bases fit TRDD3. The CDR3 contains 21 residues. With 5 bases clipped from V and 0 bases from J, the junction kept 18 bases outside the gene matches. Per germline, CDR1 GEAIGNYY and CDR2 EKD. CDR3 in amino acids: CACGPTSIGGIGSWDTRQMFF. CDR3 coding DNA: TGTGCCTGTGGCCCTACATCCATCGGGGGGATCGGCTCCTGGGACACCCGACAGATGTTTTTC.

By share, this clone ranks as medium-sized. The chain carries TRDV1 and TRDJ1; D might be TRDD3 (5 bases). This CDR3 spans 14 amino acids. V lost 9 bases and J 4 bases, leaving 18 bases between the germline ends. CDR1 TSWWSYY and CDR2 QGS come from the germline V gene. CDR3 nucleotide sequence: TGTGCTCTCCGAGGACTGGTCGGAAACGATAAACTCATCTTT. It is translated as CALRGLVGNDKLIF.

This clone is medium-sized within its sample. This rearrangement joins TRDV2 to TRDJ1, with a weak D call TRDD3 (5 bases). CDR1 and CDR2 (germline): GEAIGNYY, EKD. The CDR3 consists of 12 residues. Trimming removed 9 bases from V and 7 bases from J, with 17 bases in between. The CDR3 reads CATGGREVKLIF. As DNA, the CDR3 is TGTGCCACAGGGGGCCGTGAGGTTAAACTCATCTTT.

In this sample, this clone turned up a few times. The chain joins TRDV3 to TRDJ1; possibly TRDD2 or TRDD3 for D (7 bases each). Trimming left V 1 base short and J 0 bases short, with 24 bases between. The CDR3 has 18 residues. Germline loops: CDR1 TVYSNPD, CDR2 GDNSRS (reference sequence). CDR3 nucleotide sequence: TGTGCCTTTACCCATTCCTACTGGGGCCTTAAAAACACCGATAAACTCATCTTT. Its translation: CAFTHSYWGLKNTDKLIF. Together with reference TRDV3 and TRDJ1, the CDR3 gives the full variable domain: CDKVTQSSPDQTVASGSEVVLLCTYDTVYSNPDLFWYRIRPDYSFQFVFYGDNSRSEGADFTQGRFSVKHILTQKAFHLVISPVRTEDSATYYCAFTHSYWGLKNTDKLIFGKGTRVTVEP.

To note about this clone: The protein recorded in TCRdb matches a much larger clone and deviates from this DNA's translation at residue 10, suggesting a read error; the protein here is obtained by translating the DNA. The gene calls are TRDV2 and TRDJ3; 7 bases agree with TRDD3. Looked up from germline, CDR1 is GEAIGNYY and CDR2 is EKD. J was trimmed by 0 bases and V by 3 bases; bases with no gene match: 10. This CDR3 region has 19 residues. The CDR3 coding sequence is TGTGCCTGTGACTCCATACTGGGGCCAAACTCCTGGGACACCCGACAGATGTTTTTC. It is translated as CACDSILGPNSWDTRQMFF.

A note on this clone: Other DNA sequences in the sample encode the same CDR3. CDR3: CALGEPDWGTHHTDKLIF. The CDR3 nucleotides read TGTGCTCTTGGGGAGCCCGACTGGGGCACCCATCACACCGATAAACTCATCTTT. The gene calls are TRDV1 and TRDJ1; 7 bases are a match to TRDD3. The CDR3 sequence is 18 residues long. Per germline, CDR1 TSWWSYY and CDR2 QGS. After removal of 3 bases from V and 0 bases from J, the junction contained 13 bases not matched to a gene.

As concerns this clone: This may come from a read error, since a much larger clone is one base off. This chain connects TRDV2 to TRDJ3; 9 positions agree with TRDD3. The V and J ends lost 5 bases and 0 bases, in that order; junction bases with no gene match: 10. The germline V gene encodes CDR1 GEAIGNYY and CDR2 EKD. The length of the CDR3 is 19 residues. For the CDR3, the DNA is TGTGCCTGTGCCAGAAGGTGGGGATACGGCTCCTGGGACACCCGACAGATGTTTTTC. It specifies CACARRWGYGSWDTRQMFF.

This clone turned up a few times. The chain carries TRDV3 and TRDJ1; 11 bases map to TRDD3. This CDR3 is 20 amino acids long. Germline V CDR1 and CDR2: TVYSNPD, GDNSRS (reference sequence). The CDR3 reads CAMDLEATVLGDNEGDKLIF. CDR3 nucleotide sequence: TGTGCGATGGACCTGGAAGCCACTGTACTGGGGGATAATGAGGGCGATAAACTCATCTTT.

Judged by abundance, this clone is medium-sized. The chain employs TRDV2 and TRDJ1; 10 positions match TRDD3. Germline values: CDR1 GEAIGNYY, CDR2 EKD. The CDR3 loop spans 17 amino acids. The trim removed 3 bases at V and 0 bases at J, leaving 9 bases unmatched. The CDR3 nucleotides read TGTGCCTGTGACTACTTACTGGGGGATCCCCACACCGATAAACTCATCTTT. It is translated as CACDYLLGDPHTDKLIF.

This clone counts as medium-sized. The same CDR3 can be traced to other DNA sequences in this sample. V is TRDV2 and J is TRDJ1, with 9 bases aligning to TRDD3. Germline assignment: CDR1 GEAIGNYY and CDR2 EKD. After removal of 4 bases from V and 2 bases from J, the junction contained 7 bases not matched to a gene. CDR3 length: 15 amino acids. DNA of the CDR3: TGTGCCTGTGAGCTTTACTGGGGGAATACCGATAAACTCATCTTT. Protein: CACELYWGNTDKLIF.

The chain is built from TRDV1 and TRDJ1; 9 nucleotides line up with TRDD3. The CDR3 is made up of 20 amino acids. The V and J ends lost 2 bases and 0 bases, in that order; junction bases with no gene match: 16. Germline CDR1 reads TSWWSYY; CDR2 reads QGS. The CDR3 DNA is TGTGCTCTTGGGGAATGCCCGCTCTGGGGATACGTTCCTTACACCGATAAACTCATCTTT. It encodes CALGECPLWGYVPYTDKLIF.

The CDR3 is CALGESTSYPLLPGGTDKLIF. The CDR3 coding sequence is TGTGCTCTTGGGGAATCTACTTCCTACCCCCTACTGCCGGGGGGAACCGATAAACTCATCTTT. The V call is TRDV1, the J call TRDJ1; 8 bases are a match to TRDD2. The V segment lost 2 bases and the J segment 2 bases; nucleotides outside the gene matches: 22. The CDR3 totals 21 residues. In germline, CDR1 is TSWWSYY, CDR2 QGS.

Points on this clone: TCRdb shows a much larger clone's protein in place of this DNA's translation, and the two differ at residue 9, likely through a read error; the protein shown is translated from the DNA. This rearrangement joins TRDV2 to TRDJ1; 9 bases match TRDD3. The length of the CDR3 is 15 residues. Germline lookup yields CDR1 GEAIGNYY and CDR2 EKD. V was clipped by 2 bases and J by 2 bases; unmatched bases: 5. The CDR3 nucleotides are TGTGCCTGTGACAGGAACTGGGGGACAACCGATAAACTCATCTTT. It encodes CACDRNWGTTDKLIF.

In its sample, this clone ranks as medium-sized. V gene TRDV2 combines with J gene TRDJ1, with 8 bases identical to TRDD3. The CDR3 has 16 residues. Germline trimming cut 1 base from V and 0 bases from J; bases unmatched to any gene: 6. The germline V gene has CDR1 GEAIGNYY and CDR2 EKD. The CDR3 protein is CACDTPSGGHTDKLIF. CDR3 DNA sequence: TGTGCCTGTGACACTCCTTCTGGGGGACACACCGATAAACTCATCTTT.

To note about this clone: The junction differs from germline at one of its ends, possibly a read error. The same CDR3 can be traced to other DNA sequences in this sample. This sequence joins TRDV1 and TRDJ1, with 9 bases matching TRDD2. Germline-derived CDR1 and CDR2 are TSWWSYY and QGS. The CDR3 extends over 19 amino acids. CDR3 residues: CALGEPRPSYRLGSPTLIF. CDR3 bases: TGTGCCCTTGGGGAACCCCGGCCTTCCTACCGACTGGGATCTCCTACACTCATCTTT.